A single sample gave rise to the 26 T cell receptor beta chains below, sequenced in a study of shared clonotypes between healthy human individuals. This table comes from immunoSEQ multiplex PCR, and its TCRdb copy is limited to in-frame clones, with some not included. This sample has hundreds of thousands of clones, with about 96% found just once. Naive CD8 cells lacked CD45RO, underwent positive selection for CCR7 and left out terminally differentiated effector memory CD45RA+ cells. Sequencing was performed on naive CD8+ T cells sorted from blood. All receptors come from a woman aged 30 to 39 in good health.

The V call is TRBV7-3, the J call TRBJ2-2, with D perhaps being TRBD1 or TRBD2 (5 bases each). This CDR3 has 13 amino acids. Trimming left V 3 bases short and J 6 bases short, with 8 bases between. Germline V gives CDR1 SGHTA, CDR2 FQGTGA. The CDR3 reads CASSLGPSGELFF. The CDR3 DNA follows: TGTGCCAGCAGCTTGGGACCCTCCGGGGAGCTGTTTTTT.

The rearrangement links TRBV28 to TRBJ1-2, with unresolved D. Per the germline V gene, CDR1 is MDHEN and CDR2 is SYDVKM. This CDR3 spans 15 amino acids. V dropped 2 bases and J dropped 0 bases, with 10 bases sitting between them. CDR3 amino acids: CASSLTVLTNYGYTF. DNA of the CDR3: TGTGCCAGCAGTTTAACGGTCTTAACTAACTATGGCTACACCTTC.

V usage is TRBV5-4 and J usage is TRBJ2-7; D is uncertain. Per the germline V gene, CDR1 is SGHNT and CDR2 is YYREEE (reference sequence). The CDR3 is made up of 12 amino acids. The ends were cut back, 2 bases at V and 4 bases at J, with 7 bases in the middle. The CDR3 spells CASSLQGYEQYF. The DNA of the CDR3 is TGTGCCAGCAGCTTACAAGGGTACGAGCAGTACTTC.

The chain uses TRBV7-9 and TRBJ1-3; the match to TRBD1 covers 7 bases. V trimming: 6 bases; J trimming: 6 bases; junction bases outside the gene matches: 11. This CDR3 has 15 amino acids. Looked up from germline, CDR1 is SEHNR and CDR2 is FQNEAQ (reference sequence). CDR3 in DNA: TGTGCCAGCAGTCCACGACAGGGAGACTTAAACACCATATATTTT. It yields the protein CASSPRQGDLNTIYF.

The J gene is TRBJ2-7, the V gene TRBV5-6; D ambiguous. Looked up from germline, CDR1 is SGHDT and CDR2 is YYEEEE. V was trimmed by 4 bases and J by 0 bases, leaving 14 bases between them. The CDR3 totals 15 residues. The CDR3 region is CASSRVGTRSYEQYF. The CDR3, as DNA: TGTGCCAGCAGCAGAGTTGGAACCCGCTCCTACGAGCAGTACTTC.

The chain employs TRBV2 and TRBJ2-3, with D unclear. The CDR3 consists of 15 residues. The V gene's germline CDR1 is SNHLY and CDR2 FYNNEI. V lost 3 bases and J lost 1, with 11 bases in between. CDR3 coding DNA: TGTGCCAGCAGTGACGGCGAGAGCGGCACAGATACGCAGTATTTT. This gives the protein CASSDGESGTDTQYF.

The chain has TRBV27 and TRBJ2-1, with no clear D. The length of the CDR3 is 15 residues. Germline-derived CDR1 and CDR2 are MNHEY and SMNVEV (reference sequence). V was pared by 2 bases and J by 0 bases, with 8 bases between. CDR3 sequence reads: CASSLIGLSYNEQFF. CDR3 DNA sequence: TGTGCCAGCAGTTTAATCGGGCTCTCCTACAATGAGCAGTTCTTC.

In its sample, this clone was seen once. Other nucleotide sequences from this sample produce the same CDR3. This chain uses TRBV14 with TRBJ2-7, with D perhaps TRBD1 (5 bases). This CDR3 is built from 14 residues. Germline assignment: CDR1 SGHDN and CDR2 FVKESK. Trimming shortened V by 3 bases and J by 2 bases, and 11 bases separated the two germline ends. CDR3 region: CASSQGQGPYEQYF. CDR3 DNA sequence: TGTGCCAGCAGCCAGGGGCAAGGTCCCTACGAGCAGTACTTC.

The gene calls are TRBV19 and TRBJ2-7, with 14 bases identical to TRBD2. The germline V gene encodes CDR1 LNHDA and CDR2 SQIVND (reference sequence). The V segment lost 6 bases and the J segment 6 bases; nucleotides outside the gene matches: 10. The CDR3 loop spans 16 amino acids. The CDR3 here is CASSPVGTSGSIEQYF. The CDR3 DNA follows: TGTGCCAGTAGCCCCGTCGGGACTAGCGGGAGTATCGAGCAGTACTTC.

This sequence joins TRBV27 and TRBJ1-1; TRBD1 agrees at 7 bases. J gave up 7 bases and V 0 bases, and 14 bases lay outside the gene matches. The CDR3 runs 17 residues. The V gene's germline CDR1 is MNHEY and CDR2 SMNVEV (reference sequence). The CDR3 is CASSLSGSGRGSGEAFF. The CDR3 DNA reads as TGTGCCAGCAGTTTATCAGGGTCGGGCAGGGGGAGCGGTGAAGCTTTCTTT.

The chain is built from TRBV7-9 and TRBJ2-1; no definite D call. Between the trimmed V and J ends, which lost 6 bases and 3 bases, there was a span of 15 bases. Germline CDR1 is SEHNR and CDR2 is FQNEAQ (reference sequence). The CDR3 length is 15 residues. The CDR3 bases are TGTGCCAGCAGGCCCCCAGTAGATTACTACAATGAGCAGTTCTTC. This translates into CASRPPVDYYNEQFF.

CDR3 loop: CTSSQDGGVYNEQFF. CDR3 nucleotide sequence: TGCACCAGCAGCCAAGATGGAGGGGTTTACAATGAGCAGTTCTTC. The V call is TRBV1, the J call TRBJ2-1; the table calls TRBD2, which could not be checked here. TRBV1 is classified as a pseudogene. The CDR3 is 15 amino acids.

This clone was seen only once. The chain is built from TRBV5-8 and TRBJ2-7; 9 bases line up with TRBD1. After removal of 4 bases from V and 0 bases from J, the junction contained 5 bases not matched to a gene. Germline CDR1 is SGHTS and CDR2 is YDEGEE. The CDR3 extends over 15 amino acids. The CDR3 reads CASSRDREPSYEQYF. The CDR3, as DNA: TGTGCCAGCAGCCGGGACAGGGAACCCTCCTACGAGCAGTACTTC.

Concerning this clone itself: At the DNA level, this CDR3 is encoded by other sequences in the same sample as well. The chain uses TRBV28 and TRBJ1-5; maybe TRBD1 (5 bases). Trimming removed 5 bases at V and 4 bases at J, with 12 bases between. The V gene's germline CDR1 is MDHEN and CDR2 SYDVKM. The CDR3 has 14 amino acids. CDR3 region: CASSPRGRNQPQHF. The CDR3 nucleotides are TGTGCCAGCAGTCCCCGGGGCAGAAATCAGCCCCAGCATTTT.

This clone was counted between two and nine times. V and J are TRBV2 and TRBJ1-1, with D maybe TRBD1 (5 bases). CDR3 length: 15 residues. Germline lookup yields CDR1 SNHLY and CDR2 FYNNEI. V lost 6 bases and J 1 base, leaving 15 bases between the germline ends. In DNA, the CDR3 is TGTGCCAGCAGGGGACTGGACGGAAGGAACACTGAAGCTTTCTTT. Residues: CASRGLDGRNTEAFF.

The chain has TRBV20-1 and TRBJ2-1, with D maybe TRBD2 (6 bases). This CDR3 is built from 11 residues. V lost 7 bases to trimming and J lost 7 bases, with 11 bases between them. Per germline, CDR1 DFQATT and CDR2 SNEGSKA (reference sequence). The chain's CDR3 is CSGDFRNEQFF. The CDR3 coding sequence is TGCAGTGGGGACTTCAGGAATGAGCAGTTCTTC.

The CDR3 reads CASSSRTGIGELFF. The CDR3 DNA reads as TGTGCCAGCAGCTCCCGGACAGGGATCGGGGAGCTGTTTTTT. This sequence joins TRBV13 and TRBJ2-2; 8 bases map to TRBD1. This CDR3 spans 14 amino acids. V was pared by 4 bases and J by 7 bases, with 5 bases of the junction left unmatched. The germline V gene encodes CDR1 PRHDT and CDR2 FYEKMQ (reference sequence).

The chain employs TRBV5-6 and TRBJ1-2; D not resolved. Germline values: CDR1 SGHDT, CDR2 YYEEEE. This CDR3 region has 14 residues. V shed 0 bases and J shed 4 bases, with 10 bases lying between them. The CDR3 coding sequence is TGTGCCAGCAGCTTGGGGTCCAGCATCTATGGCTACACCTTC. Amino acid sequence: CASSLGSSIYGYTF.

The chain links TRBV27 to TRBJ2-7; 10 bases map to TRBD2. V was clipped by 6 bases and J by 6 bases; unmatched bases: 8. The CDR3 runs 14 residues. Germline V lookup: CDR1 MNHEY, CDR2 SMNVEV (reference sequence). CDR3 sequence: CASSLREREGEQYF. The CDR3 DNA reads TGTGCCAGCAGCCTCAGGGAGCGGGAGGGCGAGCAGTACTTC.

V and J are TRBV27 and TRBJ2-1; 10 bases match TRBD1. CDR3 length equals 15 residues. Per the germline V gene, CDR1 is MNHEY and CDR2 is SMNVEV (reference sequence). Unmatched junction bases numbered 9, after V lost 6 bases and J lost 7 bases. Here the CDR3 DNA reads TGTGCCAGCAGCGACAGGGACAGGGGTATGAATGAGCAGTTCTTC. Translated: CASSDRDRGMNEQFF.

The chain combines TRBV30 with TRBJ2-3; TRBD2 matches at 9 bases. From germline, CDR1 is GTSNPN and CDR2 SVGIG (reference sequence). The CDR3 is made up of 15 amino acids. The ends lost 3 bases at V and 2 bases at J; junction bases unmatched: 6. In DNA, the CDR3 is TGTGCCTGGAGCAGACTAGCGGAGATCACAGATACGCAGTATTTT. Protein: CAWSRLAEITDTQYF.

The chain recombines TRBV5-6 with TRBJ1-2; D is possibly TRBD1 (5 bases). V lost 4 bases, J lost 3 bases, and 22 bases lay in between. This CDR3 spans 17 amino acids. Per the germline V gene, CDR1 is SGHDT and CDR2 is YYEEEE. The CDR3 is CASSLSSWGQGHYGYTF. The DNA for the CDR3 is TGTGCCAGCAGCCTGTCGTCTTGGGGCCAGGGCCACTATGGCTACACCTTC.

The chain combines TRBV13 with TRBJ2-2, with D uncertain. CDR3 length: 14 residues. The V gene's germline CDR1 is PRHDT and CDR2 FYEKMQ (reference sequence). Trimming took off 0 bases at V and 8 bases at J, with 10 bases between the two ends. In DNA form, the CDR3 reads TGTGCCAGCAGCTTAGGTTGGCGACGGGGGGAGCTGTTTTTT. This codes for CASSLGWRRGELFF. Filled out from reference TRBV13 and TRBJ2-2, the complete variable domain reads AAGVIQSPRHLIKEKRETATLKCYPIPRHDTVYWYQQGPGQDPQFLISFYEKMQSDKGSIPDRFSAQQFSDYHSELNMSSLELGDSALYFCASSLGWRRGELFFGEGSRLTVL.

In its sample, this clone was seen a few times. This specimen includes other DNA sequences encoding the same CDR3. The chain links TRBV9 to TRBJ1-1, with D unclear. This CDR3 spans 13 amino acids. V lost 4 bases and J lost 4, with 11 bases in between. From germline, CDR1 is SGDLS and CDR2 YYNGEE. The CDR3 nucleotides read TGTGCCAGCAGCCCGAGCTGGGGCACTGAAGCTTTCTTT. Translating it yields CASSPSWGTEAFF.

The J gene is TRBJ2-5, the V gene TRBV4-1, with D tentatively TRBD1 (5 bases). The closer fit of TRBJ2-7 to the DNA end suggests the J call may be wrong. Germline loops: CDR1 MGHRA, CDR2 YSYEKL. The CDR3 totals 14 residues. The CDR3 protein is CASSQDRGLDEQYF. CDR3 DNA sequence: TGCGCCAGCAGCCAAGATAGGGGTCTTGACGAGCAGTACTTC.

The count of this clone is one. V and J are TRBV7-8 and TRBJ2-7; D remains unclear. This CDR3 is built from 16 residues. Germline values: CDR1 SGHVS, CDR2 FQNEAQ. V was trimmed by 1 base and J by 2 bases, leaving 15 bases between them. CDR3 sequence (DNA): TGTGCCAGCAGCTTAGAAGTCCACACGGTCGCCTACGAGCAGTACTTC. Protein: CASSLEVHTVAYEQYF. Variable domain in full (rest from reference TRBV7-8 and TRBJ2-7): GAGVSQSPRYKVAKRGQDVALRCDPISGHVSLFWYQQALGQGPEFLTYFQNEAQLDKSGLPSDRFFAERPEGSVSTLKIQRTQQEDSAVYLCASSLEVHTVAYEQYFGPGTRLTVT.